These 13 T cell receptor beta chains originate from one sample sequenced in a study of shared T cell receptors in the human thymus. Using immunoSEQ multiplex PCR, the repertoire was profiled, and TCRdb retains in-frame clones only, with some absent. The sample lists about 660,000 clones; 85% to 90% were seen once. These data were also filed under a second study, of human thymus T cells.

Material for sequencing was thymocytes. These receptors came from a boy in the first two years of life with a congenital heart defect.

CDR3 residues: CASSMGLAGDTGELFF. As DNA, the CDR3 is TGTGCCAGCAGTATGGGACTAGCGGGAGACACCGGGGAGCTGTTTTTT. V usage is TRBV5-4 and J usage is TRBJ2-2; TRBD2 matches 14 bases. The CDR3 contains 16 residues. Germline loops: CDR1 SGHNT, CDR2 YYREEE (reference sequence). The junction had 3 bases not matched to a gene; V was cut back by 5 bases and J by 3 bases.

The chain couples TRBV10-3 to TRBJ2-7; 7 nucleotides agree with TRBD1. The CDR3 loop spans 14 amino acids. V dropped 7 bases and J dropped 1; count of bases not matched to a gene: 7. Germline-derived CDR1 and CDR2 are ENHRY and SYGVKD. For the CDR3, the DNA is TGTGCCATCAACTCGGGACAGCCATCCTACGAGCAGTACTTC. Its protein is CAINSGQPSYEQYF.

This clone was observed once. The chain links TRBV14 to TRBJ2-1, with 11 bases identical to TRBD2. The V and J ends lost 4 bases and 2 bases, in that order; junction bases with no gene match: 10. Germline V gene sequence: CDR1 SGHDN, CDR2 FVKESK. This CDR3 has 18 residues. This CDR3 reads CASSPRARLAGTYNEQFF. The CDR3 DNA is TGTGCCAGCAGCCCCCGAGCCCGACTAGCGGGAACCTACAATGAGCAGTTCTTC.

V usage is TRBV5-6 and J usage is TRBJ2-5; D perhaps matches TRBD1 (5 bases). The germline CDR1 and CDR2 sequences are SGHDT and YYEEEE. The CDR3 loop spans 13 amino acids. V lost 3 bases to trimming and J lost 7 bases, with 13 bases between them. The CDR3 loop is CASSSDTRRTQYF. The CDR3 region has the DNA TGTGCCAGCAGCTCGGACACCCGCAGGACCCAGTACTTC.

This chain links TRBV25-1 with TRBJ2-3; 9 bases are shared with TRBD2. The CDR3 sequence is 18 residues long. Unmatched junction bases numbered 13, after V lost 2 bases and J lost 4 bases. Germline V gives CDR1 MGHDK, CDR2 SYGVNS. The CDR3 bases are TGTGCCAGCAGTGAAGGCGGCGGGAGGGCCCTTCTGGCAGATACGCAGTATTTT. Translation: CASSEGGGRALLADTQYF.

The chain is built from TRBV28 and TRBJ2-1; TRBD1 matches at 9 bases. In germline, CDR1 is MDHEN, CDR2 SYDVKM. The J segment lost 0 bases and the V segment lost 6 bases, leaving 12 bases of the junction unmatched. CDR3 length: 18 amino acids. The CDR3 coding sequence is TGTGCCAGCAGCCGACAGGGGGGGGGCGGAAACTCCTACAATGAGCAGTTCTTC. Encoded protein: CASSRQGGGGNSYNEQFF. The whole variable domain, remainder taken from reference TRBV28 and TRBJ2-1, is DVKVTQSSRYLVKRTGEKVFLECVQDMDHENMFWYRQDPGLGLRLIYFSYDVKMKEKGDIPEGYSVSREKKERFSLILESASTNQTSMYLCASSRQGGGGNSYNEQFFGPGTRLTVL.

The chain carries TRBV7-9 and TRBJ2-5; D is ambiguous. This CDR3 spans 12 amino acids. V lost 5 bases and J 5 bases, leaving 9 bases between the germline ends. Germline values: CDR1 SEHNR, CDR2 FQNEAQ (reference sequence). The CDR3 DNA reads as TGTGCCAGCAGCCCCCGTATTGAGACCCAGTACTTC. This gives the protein CASSPRIETQYF.

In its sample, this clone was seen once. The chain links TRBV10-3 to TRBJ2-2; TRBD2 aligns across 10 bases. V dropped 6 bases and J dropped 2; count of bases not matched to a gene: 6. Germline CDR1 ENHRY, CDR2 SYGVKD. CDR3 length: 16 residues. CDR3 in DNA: TGTGCCATCAGCAGCCTAGCGGGAGAAAACACCGGGGAGCTGTTTTTT. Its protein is CAISSLAGENTGELFF.

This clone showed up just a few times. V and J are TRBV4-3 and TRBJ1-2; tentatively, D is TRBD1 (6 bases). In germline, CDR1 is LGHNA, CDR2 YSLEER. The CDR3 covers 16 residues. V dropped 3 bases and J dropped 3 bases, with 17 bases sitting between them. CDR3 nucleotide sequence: TGCGCCAGCAGCCACCTACCACAGGGTGTAGACTATGGCTACACCTTC. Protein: CASSHLPQGVDYGYTF.

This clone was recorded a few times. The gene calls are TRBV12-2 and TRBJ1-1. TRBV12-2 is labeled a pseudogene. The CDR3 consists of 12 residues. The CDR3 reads CARGGLNTEAFF. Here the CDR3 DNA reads TGTGCAAGAGGAGGGCTGAACACTGAAGCTTTCTTT.

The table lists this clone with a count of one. CDR3 sequence (DNA): TGTGCCAGCAGCCAAACAGATTTCGATGGCTACACCTTC. This sequence encodes CASSQTDFDGYTF. The gene calls are TRBV4-2 and TRBJ1-2; no clear D gene. Germline V gene sequence: CDR1 LGHNA, CDR2 YNFKEQ. The CDR3 is 13 amino acids. The germline V and J ends were trimmed by 2 bases and 6 bases, with 10 bases remaining between them.

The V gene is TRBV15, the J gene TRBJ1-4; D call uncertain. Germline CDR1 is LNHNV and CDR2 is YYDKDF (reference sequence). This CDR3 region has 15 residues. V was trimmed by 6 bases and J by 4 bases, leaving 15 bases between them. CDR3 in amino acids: CATRGRPGLNEKLFF. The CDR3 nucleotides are TGTGCCACCAGAGGCCGGCCAGGACTTAATGAAAAACTGTTTTTT.

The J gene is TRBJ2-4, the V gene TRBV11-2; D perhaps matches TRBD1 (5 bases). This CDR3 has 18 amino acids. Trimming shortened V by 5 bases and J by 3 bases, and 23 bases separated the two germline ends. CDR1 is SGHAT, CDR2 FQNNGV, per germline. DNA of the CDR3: TGTGCCAGCAGCCCCCGGCAGGGCAGGGCCCTGAGCAAAAACATTCAGTACTTC. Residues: CASSPRQGRALSKNIQYF. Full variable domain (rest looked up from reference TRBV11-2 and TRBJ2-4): EAGVAQSPRYKIIEKRQSVAFWCNPISGHATLYWYQQILGQGPKLLIQFQNNGVVDDSQLPKDRFSAERLKGVDSTLKIQPAKLEDSAVYLCASSPRQGRALSKNIQYFGAGTRLSVL.